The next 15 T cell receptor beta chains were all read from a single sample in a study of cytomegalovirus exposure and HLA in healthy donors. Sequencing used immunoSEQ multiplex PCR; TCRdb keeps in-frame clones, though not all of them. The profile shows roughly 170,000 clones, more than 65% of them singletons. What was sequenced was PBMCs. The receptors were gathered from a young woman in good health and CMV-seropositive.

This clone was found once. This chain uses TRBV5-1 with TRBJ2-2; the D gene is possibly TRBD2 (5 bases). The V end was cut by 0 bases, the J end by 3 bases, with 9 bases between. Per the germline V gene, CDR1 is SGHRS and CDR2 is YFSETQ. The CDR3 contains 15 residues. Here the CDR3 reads CASSLAGMDTGELFF. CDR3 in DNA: TGCGCCAGCAGCTTGGCGGGAATGGACACCGGGGAGCTGTTTTTT.

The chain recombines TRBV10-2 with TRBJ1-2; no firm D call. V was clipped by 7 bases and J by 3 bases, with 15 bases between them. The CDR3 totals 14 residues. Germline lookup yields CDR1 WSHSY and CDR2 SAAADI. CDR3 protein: CASTPERLDYGYTF. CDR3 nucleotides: TGCGCCAGCACCCCTGAGAGGTTAGACTATGGCTACACCTTC.

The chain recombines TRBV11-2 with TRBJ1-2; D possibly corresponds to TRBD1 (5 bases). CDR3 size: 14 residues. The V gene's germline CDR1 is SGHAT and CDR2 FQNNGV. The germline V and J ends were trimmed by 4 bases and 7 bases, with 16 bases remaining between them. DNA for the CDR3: TGTGCCAGCAGCTCAGAGGGGCCTACGGGTGGCTACACCTTC. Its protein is CASSSEGPTGGYTF.

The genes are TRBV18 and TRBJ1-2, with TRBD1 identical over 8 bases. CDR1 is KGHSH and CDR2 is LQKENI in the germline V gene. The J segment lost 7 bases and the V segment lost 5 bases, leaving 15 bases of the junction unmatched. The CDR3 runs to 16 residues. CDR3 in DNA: TGTGCCAGCTCAGCCAGACAGGGGTGGGGAGTCATTGGCTACACCTTC. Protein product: CASSARQGWGVIGYTF.

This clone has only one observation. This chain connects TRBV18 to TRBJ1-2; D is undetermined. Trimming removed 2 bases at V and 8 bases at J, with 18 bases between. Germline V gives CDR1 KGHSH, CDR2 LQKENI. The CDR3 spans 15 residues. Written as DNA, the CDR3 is TGTGCCAGCTCACCAATTACTGCAGATCGGGAGGGCTACACCTTC. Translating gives CASSPITADREGYTF. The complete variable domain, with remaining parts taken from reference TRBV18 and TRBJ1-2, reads NAGVMQNPRHLVRRRGQEARLRCSPMKGHSHVYWYRQLPEEGLKFMVYLQKENIIDESGMPKERFSAEFPKEGPSILRIQQVVRGDSAAYFCASSPITADREGYTFGSGTRLTVV.

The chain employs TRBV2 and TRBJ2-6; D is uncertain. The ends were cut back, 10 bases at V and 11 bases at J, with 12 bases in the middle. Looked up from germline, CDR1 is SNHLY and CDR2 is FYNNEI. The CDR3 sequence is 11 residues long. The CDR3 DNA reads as TGTGCCACCGCCGAGCAGGACGTCCTGACTTTC. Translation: CATAEQDVLTF.

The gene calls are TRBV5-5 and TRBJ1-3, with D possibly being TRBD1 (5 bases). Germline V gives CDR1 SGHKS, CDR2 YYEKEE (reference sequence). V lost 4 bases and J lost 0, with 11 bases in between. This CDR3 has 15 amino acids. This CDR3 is CASSPGVSSGNTIYF. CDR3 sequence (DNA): TGTGCCAGCAGCCCGGGGGTCAGCTCTGGAAACACCATATATTTT.

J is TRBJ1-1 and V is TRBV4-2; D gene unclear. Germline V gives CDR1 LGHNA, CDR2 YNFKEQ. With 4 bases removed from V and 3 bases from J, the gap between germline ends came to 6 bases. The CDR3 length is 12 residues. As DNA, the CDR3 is TGTGCCAGCAGCCGCGGAGACACTGAAGCTTTCTTT. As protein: CASSRGDTEAFF.

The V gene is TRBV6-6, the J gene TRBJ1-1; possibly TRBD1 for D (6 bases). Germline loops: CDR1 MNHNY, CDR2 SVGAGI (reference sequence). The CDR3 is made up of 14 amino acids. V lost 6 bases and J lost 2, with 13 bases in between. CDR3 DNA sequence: TGTGCCAGCAGCCCAAGACAGGAAAACACTGAAGCTTTCTTT. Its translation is CASSPRQENTEAFF.

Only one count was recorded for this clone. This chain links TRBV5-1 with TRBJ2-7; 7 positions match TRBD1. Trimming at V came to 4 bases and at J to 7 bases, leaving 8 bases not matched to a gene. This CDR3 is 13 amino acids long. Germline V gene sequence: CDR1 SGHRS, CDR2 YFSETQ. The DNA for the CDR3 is TGCGCCAGCAGCCCTACCAGGGGGAGTGAGCAGTACTTC. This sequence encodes CASSPTRGSEQYF.

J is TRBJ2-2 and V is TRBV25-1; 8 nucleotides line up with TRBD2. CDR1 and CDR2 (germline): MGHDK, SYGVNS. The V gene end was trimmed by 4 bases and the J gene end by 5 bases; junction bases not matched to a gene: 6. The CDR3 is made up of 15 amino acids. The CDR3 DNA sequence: TGTGCCAGCAGTGTGGCGGGGGGCGGTACCGGGGAGCTGTTTTTT. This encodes CASSVAGGGTGELFF.

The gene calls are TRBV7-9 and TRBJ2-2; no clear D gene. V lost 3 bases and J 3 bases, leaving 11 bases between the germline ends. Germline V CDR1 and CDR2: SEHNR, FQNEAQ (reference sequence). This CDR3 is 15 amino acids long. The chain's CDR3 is CASSFGSRHTGELFF. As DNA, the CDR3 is TGTGCCAGCAGCTTTGGTTCCAGGCACACCGGGGAGCTGTTTTTT.

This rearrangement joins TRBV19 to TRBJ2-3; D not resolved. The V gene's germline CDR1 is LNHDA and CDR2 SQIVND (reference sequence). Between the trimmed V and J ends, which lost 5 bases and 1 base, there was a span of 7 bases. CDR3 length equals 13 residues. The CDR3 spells CASSVGGTDTQYF. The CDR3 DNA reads TGTGCCAGTAGTGTAGGAGGCACAGATACGCAGTATTTT.

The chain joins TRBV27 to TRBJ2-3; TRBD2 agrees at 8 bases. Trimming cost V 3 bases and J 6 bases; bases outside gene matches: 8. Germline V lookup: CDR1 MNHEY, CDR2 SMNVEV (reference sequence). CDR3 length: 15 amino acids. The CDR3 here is CASSFGGGLTDTQYF. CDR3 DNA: TGTGCCAGCAGTTTCGGGGGGGGACTCACGGATACGCAGTATTTT.

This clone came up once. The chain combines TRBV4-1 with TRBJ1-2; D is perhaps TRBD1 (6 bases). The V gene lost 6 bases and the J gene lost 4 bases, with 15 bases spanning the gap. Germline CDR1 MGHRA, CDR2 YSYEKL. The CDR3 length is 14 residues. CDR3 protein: CASRGQATSYGYTF. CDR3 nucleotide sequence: TGCGCCAGCAGGGGACAAGCGACATCCTATGGCTACACCTTC.